The rows below give T cell receptor beta chains drawn from one sample of a study of identical twins. MiXCR, run by TCRdb on the 5' RACE reads, gives a single entry per CDR3 protein. Here the sample spans about 530,000 distinct CDR3 sequences, roughly 15% being singletons. Another study also made use of these data, one on yellow fever vaccine responses in identical twins.

Sample: CD4+ T cells sorted from blood. The origin of the receptors is a woman between 18 and 29 years old in good health. Each CDR3 is given with its conserved first and last residue. The D gene is left open where the match is weak. Size values are once, few and many counts, or a class for expanded clones, and some rows have none.

clone_size: few
v_call: TRBV29-1
d_call: TRBD1
j_call: TRBJ1-3
cdr3_aa: CSVWDSAGNTIYF
cdr3_nt: TGCAGCGTTTGGGACAGTGCGGGAAACACCATATATTTT

clone_size: few
v_call: TRBV14
d_call: NA
j_call: TRBJ2-1
cdr3_aa: CASSQDPRWWPPFF
cdr3_nt: TGTGCCAGCAGCCAAGATCCGCGTTGGTGGCCCCCGTTCTTC

clone_size: few
v_call: TRBV29-1
d_call: TRBD1
j_call: TRBJ2-5
cdr3_aa: CSVDWDRGYRETQYF
cdr3_nt: TGCAGCGTTGATTGGGACAGGGGGTACCGGGAGACCCAGTACTTC

clone_size: few
v_call: TRBV5-1
d_call: NA
j_call: TRBJ1-1
cdr3_aa: CASSLGPGFSTEAFF
cdr3_nt: TGCGCCAGCAGCTTGGGGCCCGGTTTTAGCACTGAAGCTTTCTTT

clone_size: NA
v_call: TRBV27
d_call: TRBD2
j_call: TRBJ2-7
cdr3_aa: CASRRRESTYEQYF
cdr3_nt: TGTGCCAGCAGAAGGCGGGAGTCGACCTACGAGCAGTACTTC

clone_size: NA
v_call: TRBV7-3
d_call: NA
j_call: TRBJ2-3
cdr3_aa: CASSLRPGIYDTQYF
cdr3_nt: TGTGCCAGCAGCTTAAGACCGGGAATCTACGATACGCAGTATTTT

clone_size: NA
v_call: TRBV5-1
d_call: NA
j_call: TRBJ2-5
cdr3_aa: CASSRGRSGETQYF
cdr3_nt: TGCGCCAGCAGCCGCGGACGATCCGGAGAGACCCAGTACTTC

clone_size: few
v_call: TRBV28
d_call: NA
j_call: TRBJ2-3
cdr3_aa: CASTAGGVDTDTQYF
cdr3_nt: TGTGCCAGCACGGCAGGGGGGGTGGACACAGATACGCAGTATTTT

clone_size: NA
v_call: TRBV7-3
d_call: TRBD2
j_call: TRBJ2-3
cdr3_aa: CASSFTSGSTDTQYF
cdr3_nt: TGTGCCAGCAGCTTCACTAGCGGGAGCACAGATACGCAGTATTTT

clone_size: NA
v_call: TRBV5-1
d_call: TRBD1
j_call: TRBJ2-5
cdr3_aa: CASSSDRGSGDQYF
cdr3_nt: TGCGCCAGCAGCTCGGACAGGGGGAGTGGGGACCAGTACTTC

clone_size: few
v_call: TRBV21-1
d_call: NA
j_call: TRBJ2-3
cdr3_aa: CASSERWREWPDTQYF
cdr3_nt: TGTGCCAGCAGCGAGAGGTGGCGGGAGTGGCCAGATACGCAGTATTTT

clone_size: few
v_call: TRBV29-1
d_call: NA
j_call: TRBJ2-7
cdr3_aa: CSVEENYEQYF
cdr3_nt: TGCAGCGTTGAAGAAAACTACGAGCAGTACTTC

clone_size: NA
v_call: TRBV3-1
d_call: NA
j_call: TRBJ2-7
cdr3_aa: CASSQGGGRAYEQYF
cdr3_nt: TGTGCCAGCAGCCAAGGTGGGGGGAGAGCCTACGAGCAGTACTTC

clone_size: few
v_call: TRBV11-3
d_call: TRBD1
j_call: TRBJ2-2
cdr3_aa: CASSRQGYTGELFF
cdr3_nt: TGTGCCAGCAGCCGACAGGGCTACACCGGGGAGCTGTTTTTT

clone_size: few
v_call: TRBV6-1
d_call: TRBD2
j_call: TRBJ2-3
cdr3_aa: CASRSSGIGTDTQYF
cdr3_nt: TGTGCCAGCAGATCCAGCGGGATAGGTACAGATACGCAGTATTTT

clone_size: few
v_call: TRBV12-3/TRBV12-4
d_call: TRBD2
j_call: TRBJ2-5
cdr3_aa: CASSATTAGFQETQYF
cdr3_nt: TGTGCCAGCAGTGCAACTACAGCGGGGTTCCAAGAGACCCAGTACTTC

clone_size: NA
v_call: TRBV20-1
d_call: NA
j_call: TRBJ1-1
cdr3_aa: CSAPKRGTSNTEAFF
cdr3_nt: TGCAGTGCTCCCAAACGGGGGACTAGTAACACTGAAGCTTTCTTT

clone_size: NA
v_call: TRBV20-1
d_call: NA
j_call: TRBJ2-3
cdr3_aa: CSARADNTDTQYF
cdr3_nt: TGCAGTGCTAGAGCGGACAACACAGATACGCAGTATTTT

clone_size: NA
v_call: TRBV10-2
d_call: NA
j_call: TRBJ2-7
cdr3_aa: CASSESARGGEQYF
cdr3_nt: TGCGCCAGCAGTGAGTCGGCCAGGGGTGGTGAGCAGTACTTC

clone_size: NA
v_call: TRBV5-1
d_call: NA
j_call: TRBJ2-2
cdr3_aa: CASSRGQTNTGELFF
cdr3_nt: TGCGCCAGCAGCCGAGGACAGACGAACACCGGGGAGCTGTTTTTT

clone_size: few
v_call: TRBV5-1
d_call: TRBD1
j_call: TRBJ1-2
cdr3_aa: CASSSGTVQNYGYTF
cdr3_nt: TGCGCCAGCAGCAGCGGGACAGTTCAAAACTATGGCTACACCTTC

clone_size: few
v_call: TRBV20-1
d_call: TRBD2
j_call: TRBJ2-3
cdr3_aa: CSARSGTPMERASTDTQYF
cdr3_nt: TGCAGTGCTAGAAGCGGGACCCCGATGGAGCGTGCAAGCACAGATACGCAGTATTTT

clone_size: NA
v_call: TRBV2
d_call: TRBD1
j_call: TRBJ2-1
cdr3_aa: CAIPWGRGQGEQFF
cdr3_nt: TGTGCCATACCATGGGGCAGGGGGCAGGGTGAGCAGTTCTTC

clone_size: few
v_call: TRBV27
d_call: NA
j_call: TRBJ2-6
cdr3_aa: CASSLKAKYSGANVLTF
cdr3_nt: TGTGCCAGCAGTTTAAAGGCTAAGTATTCTGGGGCCAACGTCCTGACTTTC

clone_size: many
v_call: TRBV7-6
d_call: TRBD1
j_call: TRBJ2-2
cdr3_aa: CASSSRTGSTGELFF
cdr3_nt: TGTGCCAGCAGCTCTCGGACAGGGTCGACCGGGGAGCTGTTTTTT

clone_size: NA
v_call: TRBV6-1
d_call: NA
j_call: TRBJ2-7
cdr3_aa: CASSRQSSYEQYF
cdr3_nt: TGTGCCAGCAGTAGACAGAGCTCCTACGAGCAGTACTTC

clone_size: few
v_call: TRBV20-1
d_call: NA
j_call: TRBJ2-5
cdr3_aa: CSARKFGRDFYLGETQYF
cdr3_nt: TGCAGTGCTAGGAAGTTTGGTCGAGACTTCTACCTCGGGGAGACCCAGTACTTC

clone_size: few
v_call: TRBV6-5
d_call: NA
j_call: TRBJ1-2
cdr3_aa: CASSYSAVANYGYTF
cdr3_nt: TGTGCCAGCAGTTATTCGGCAGTCGCTAACTATGGCTACACCTTC

clone_size: NA
v_call: TRBV5-1
d_call: NA
j_call: TRBJ1-1
cdr3_aa: CASSRAPNLNTEAFF
cdr3_nt: TGCGCCAGCAGCAGAGCACCCAATCTGAACACTGAAGCTTTCTTT

clone_size: few
v_call: TRBV29-1
d_call: TRBD2
j_call: TRBJ2-3
cdr3_aa: CSVEGTSGSSGDTDTQYF
cdr3_nt: TGCAGCGTTGAAGGCACTAGCGGGAGTTCGGGCGACACAGATACGCAGTATTTT

clone_size: NA
v_call: TRBV28
d_call: NA
j_call: TRBJ1-2
cdr3_aa: CASSQNRGGAGYTF
cdr3_nt: TGTGCCAGCAGTCAAAACCGGGGAGGTGCGGGCTACACCTTC

clone_size: few
v_call: TRBV3-1
d_call: TRBD2
j_call: TRBJ2-2
cdr3_aa: CASSPTISSGSTGELFF
cdr3_nt: TGTGCCAGCAGCCCAACGATCTCTAGCGGGAGCACCGGGGAGCTGTTTTTT

clone_size: NA
v_call: TRBV12-3/TRBV12-4
d_call: TRBD2
j_call: TRBJ2-1
cdr3_aa: CASSSIAGVLNEQFF
cdr3_nt: TGTGCCAGCAGTTCCATAGCGGGAGTTTTGAATGAGCAGTTCTTC

clone_size: few
v_call: TRBV10-3
d_call: TRBD1
j_call: TRBJ2-3
cdr3_aa: CAIKRDRDTDTQYF
cdr3_nt: TGTGCCATCAAAAGGGACAGGGACACAGATACGCAGTATTTT

clone_size: many
v_call: TRBV6-5
d_call: NA
j_call: TRBJ2-1
cdr3_aa: CASSYTGTTHNEQFF
cdr3_nt: TGTGCCAGCAGTTACACAGGGACTACCCACAATGAGCAGTTCTTC

clone_size: NA
v_call: TRBV5-6
d_call: TRBD1
j_call: TRBJ2-2
cdr3_aa: CASSLRDRGLTGELFF
cdr3_nt: TGTGCCAGCAGCTTACGGGACAGGGGGCTTACCGGGGAGCTGTTTTTT

clone_size: NA
v_call: TRBV5-1
d_call: NA
j_call: TRBJ2-3
cdr3_aa: CASSYPRLEGAADTQYF
cdr3_nt: TGCGCCAGCAGCTACCCCCGGTTGGAGGGAGCGGCAGATACGCAGTATTTT

clone_size: NA
v_call: TRBV12-3/TRBV12-4
d_call: NA
j_call: TRBJ2-5
cdr3_aa: CASSTAEYISQGTQYF
cdr3_nt: TGTGCCAGCAGTACAGCGGAATACATTTCCCAAGGGACCCAGTACTTC

clone_size: few
v_call: TRBV20-1
d_call: TRBD2
j_call: TRBJ2-1
cdr3_aa: CSARGTSGMGQFF
cdr3_nt: TGCAGTGCTAGGGGGACTAGCGGGATGGGCCAGTTCTTC

clone_size: few
v_call: TRBV11-2
d_call: NA
j_call: TRBJ2-7
cdr3_aa: CASHNRQLSYEQYF
cdr3_nt: TGTGCCAGCCACAACAGACAGCTCTCCTACGAGCAGTACTTC